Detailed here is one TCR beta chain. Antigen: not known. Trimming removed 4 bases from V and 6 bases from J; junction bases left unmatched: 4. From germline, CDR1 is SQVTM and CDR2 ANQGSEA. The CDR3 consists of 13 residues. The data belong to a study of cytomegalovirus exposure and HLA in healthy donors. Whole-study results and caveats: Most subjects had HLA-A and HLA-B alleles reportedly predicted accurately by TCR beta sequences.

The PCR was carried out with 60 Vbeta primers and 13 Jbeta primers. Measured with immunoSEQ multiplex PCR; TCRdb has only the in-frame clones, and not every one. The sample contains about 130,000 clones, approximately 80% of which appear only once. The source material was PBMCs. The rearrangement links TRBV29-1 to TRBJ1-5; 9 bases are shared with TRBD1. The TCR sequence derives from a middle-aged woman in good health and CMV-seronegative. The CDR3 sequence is CSVAYRGRQPQHF. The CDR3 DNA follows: TGCAGCGTTGCCTACAGGGGGCGTCAGCCCCAGCATTTT. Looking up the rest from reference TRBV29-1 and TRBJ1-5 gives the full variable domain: SAVISQKPSRDICQRGTSLTIQCQVDSQVTMMFWYRQQPGQSLTLIATANQGSEATYESGFVIDKFPISRPNLTFSTLTVSNMSPEDSSIYLCSVAYRGRQPQHFGDGTRLSIL.